A selection of T cell receptor beta chains follows, all from one sample in a study of blood T cell repertoires in COVID-19. The data were produced by immunoSEQ multiplex PCR, yet TCRdb's version contains in-frame clones alone and is incomplete. In the table there are 200,000 to 250,000 clones, roughly four fifths of which are singletons. The specimen was peripheral blood. These receptors came from a man aged 30 to 45 who had recovered from COVID-19. CDR3s leave out the opening cysteine and the closing phenylalanine or tryptophan. Not all rows give a size; the values are once, few, many and, for expanded clones, a class.

v_gene: TRBV5-1
abundance: .
CDR3aa: ASSPDRVRNTEAF

v_gene: TRBV6-4
abundance: .
CDR3aa: ASSVEGRADTQY

v_gene: TRBV19
abundance: .
CDR3aa: ASSNSGVADTQY

v_gene: TRBV24-1
abundance: .
CDR3aa: ATSWGQGTETQY

v_gene: TRBV4-1
abundance: once
CDR3aa: ASNPGTSGAYEQY

v_gene: TRBV14
abundance: .
CDR3aa: ASSQDRSQPQH

v_gene: TRBV5-1
abundance: .
CDR3aa: ASSLDRGNEKLF

v_gene: TRBV7-2
abundance: .
CDR3aa: ASSSLGAGAVETQY

v_gene: TRBV4-1
abundance: .
CDR3aa: ASGQSQGAGTGELF

v_gene: TRBV10-2
abundance: few
CDR3aa: ASSGQNTYEQY

v_gene: TRBV7-8
abundance: .
CDR3aa: ASSLGRGLPLQETQY

v_gene: TRBV20-1
abundance: once
CDR3aa: SAPGIYGYT

v_gene: TRBV6-6
abundance: .
CDR3aa: ASSNRPGDSLGIAGVRVLT

v_gene: TRBV15
abundance: few
CDR3aa: ATSKGLAGGEETQY

v_gene: TRBV7-9
abundance: .
CDR3aa: ASSGGQALGYT

v_gene: TRBV5-1
abundance: .
CDR3aa: ASSPGLAGGPETQY

v_gene: TRBV5-6
abundance: once
CDR3aa: ASSFWAGPEAF

v_gene: TRBV18
abundance: many
CDR3aa: ASSPGQAVAQY

v_gene: TRBV12-3/TRBV12-4
abundance: .
CDR3aa: ASRTGAGGYT

v_gene: TRBV6-2/TRBV6-3
abundance: .
CDR3aa: ASSRPGQYNEQF

v_gene: TRBV3-1/TRBV3-2
abundance: .
CDR3aa: ASSQDQRVYT

v_gene: TRBV3-1/TRBV3-2
abundance: many
CDR3aa: ASSAGPPNYGYT

v_gene: TRBV10-3
abundance: .
CDR3aa: AIRVAGTDIQY

v_gene: TRBV6-1
abundance: .
CDR3aa: ASSEGQGFNSGANVLT

v_gene: TRBV28
abundance: .
CDR3aa: ASSSPDTSELNTIY

v_gene: TRBV7-8
abundance: .
CDR3aa: ASSLAGAGSYNEQF

v_gene: TRBV5-1
abundance: .
CDR3aa: ASSFGGENNEQF

v_gene: TRBV19
abundance: .
CDR3aa: ASSIVSRGNQPQH

v_gene: TRBV24-1
abundance: few
CDR3aa: ATSDVTANTGELF

v_gene: TRBV6-1
abundance: .
CDR3aa: ASSEPGTDTQY

v_gene: TRBV6-4
abundance: .
CDR3aa: ASSDGQGADEQF

v_gene: TRBV25-1
abundance: .
CDR3aa: ASSGQEETQY

v_gene: TRBV4-1
abundance: .
CDR3aa: ASSQSSSGEQF

v_gene: TRBV2
abundance: .
CDR3aa: ASGGTGGREQF

v_gene: TRBV5-1
abundance: .
CDR3aa: ASSSAGTTTDTQY

v_gene: TRBV2
abundance: .
CDR3aa: ASSDVGGSYNEQF

v_gene: TRBV9
abundance: .
CDR3aa: ASSAGVEQF

v_gene: TRBV5-6
abundance: .
CDR3aa: ASSLRRTGEMDGYT

v_gene: TRBV7-3
abundance: .
CDR3aa: ASSLGARVNEQF

v_gene: TRBV2
abundance: .
CDR3aa: ASTGLAGASTDTQY

v_gene: TRBV28
abundance: few
CDR3aa: ASSPGRSTEAF

v_gene: TRBV2
abundance: few
CDR3aa: ASTAGRNNSPLH

v_gene: TRBV5-1
abundance: .
CDR3aa: ASTPGYMNTEAF

v_gene: TRBV12-3/TRBV12-4
abundance: .
CDR3aa: ASSGLAGYVI

v_gene: TRBV7-9
abundance: .
CDR3aa: ASSRETGGFGYT

v_gene: TRBV28
abundance: .
CDR3aa: ASSYSGNTGELF

v_gene: TRBV5-1
abundance: once
CDR3aa: ASSLETNQPQH

v_gene: TRBV5-1
abundance: .
CDR3aa: ASSLDAGETEAF

v_gene: TRBV7-9
abundance: .
CDR3aa: ASSFRGFLSGNTIY

v_gene: TRBV5-4
abundance: .
CDR3aa: ASSPDRGRYNEQF